The 25 T cell receptor beta chains listed next were all sequenced from one sample in a study of shared clonotypes between healthy human individuals. TCRdb's table, derived via immunoSEQ multiplex PCR, lists solely in-frame clones and lacks some. Of approximately 1,500,000 clones listed, under 99% are singletons. The material sequenced was naive CD4+ T cells sorted from blood. Sample subset: CD45RA+ positively selected. The receptors stem from a man aged 25-45 years in good health.

The chain has TRBV9 and TRBJ2-1; possibly TRBD2 for D (6 bases). The CDR3 has 15 amino acids. Deletions cut 6 bases from V and 0 bases from J, with 13 bases between. Germline loops: CDR1 SGDLS, CDR2 YYNGEE. CDR3 sequence: CASNERGSSYNEQFF. CDR3 bases: TGTGCCAGCAACGAACGGGGGAGCTCCTACAATGAGCAGTTCTTC.

The chain uses TRBV5-1 and TRBJ2-2; 12 bases are a match to TRBD2. CDR3 size: 17 residues. In germline, CDR1 is SGHRS, CDR2 YFSETQ. J lost 2 bases, V lost 4 bases, and 6 bases had no gene match. The CDR3 is CASSGRTSGDNTGELFF. The DNA for the CDR3 is TGCGCCAGCAGCGGACGGACTAGCGGGGATAACACCGGGGAGCTGTTTTTT.

Worth noting for this clone: The junction departs from germline at one end; a sequencing error may be responsible. The V gene is TRBV7-7, the J gene TRBJ2-7; TRBD1 agrees at 7 bases. The CDR3 length is 12 residues. Germline lookup yields CDR1 SSHAT and CDR2 FNYEAQ (reference sequence). CDR3 nucleotide sequence: TGTGCTAGCAGCGAGGGGGCACACGAGCAGTACTTC. Translating it yields CASSEGAHEQYF.

This clone was seen just once. The gene calls are TRBV2 and TRBJ2-6; no reliable D call. Germline assignment: CDR1 SNHLY and CDR2 FYNNEI. With 1 base removed from V and 3 bases from J, the gap between germline ends came to 7 bases. The CDR3 runs 15 residues. Written as DNA, the CDR3 is TGTGCCAGCAGTGAAGAGAGGATTGGGGCCAACGTCCTGACTTTC. Its translation: CASSEERIGANVLTF.

J is TRBJ2-7 and V is TRBV30; D ambiguous. The CDR3 is 14 residues long. V was pared by 6 bases and J by 3 bases, with 18 bases between. Germline V lookup: CDR1 GTSNPN, CDR2 SVGIG (reference sequence). The CDR3 nucleotides are TGTGCCTGTATTTTGGCCGGGTGGGGCTACGAGCAGTACTTC. Translating it yields CACILAGWGYEQYF.

V usage is TRBV9 and J usage is TRBJ1-1; D gene unclear. The length of the CDR3 is 15 residues. Trimming took 2 bases from V and 2 from J, leaving 13 bases between them. Germline CDR1 and CDR2: SGDLS and YYNGEE. This CDR3 is CASSVGVSGNTEAFF. CDR3 in DNA: TGTGCCAGCAGCGTGGGCGTCAGCGGTAACACTGAAGCTTTCTTT.

This clone was picked up one time. This chain joins TRBV29-1 and TRBJ1-3; D gene ambiguous. The CDR3 contains 11 residues. CDR1 and CDR2 (germline): SQVTM, ANQGSEA. The V end lost 7 bases, the J end lost 4 bases, and 8 bases lay between the germline ends. The CDR3 reads CSGARGNTIYF. CDR3 nucleotide sequence: TGCAGCGGAGCCCGGGGAAACACCATATATTTT. The full variable domain, rest sourced from reference TRBV29-1 and TRBJ1-3, is SAVISQKPSRDICQRGTSLTIQCQVDSQVTMMFWYRQQPGQSLTLIATANQGSEATYESGFVIDKFPISRPNLTFSTLTVSNMSPEDSSIYLCSGARGNTIYFGEGSWLTVV.

The J gene is TRBJ2-3, the V gene TRBV28; 11 nucleotides match TRBD2. Germline V CDR1 and CDR2: MDHEN, SYDVKM. The CDR3 runs 15 residues. V trimming: 8 bases; J trimming: 2 bases; junction bases outside the gene matches: 6. Here the CDR3 DNA reads TGTGCCAGCGGAGTAGCGGGAGGGTTCACAGATACGCAGTATTTT. Protein sequence: CASGVAGGFTDTQYF.

This clone was picked up one time. The chain has TRBV9 and TRBJ2-2; D unresolved. Trimming removed 5 bases from V and 2 bases from J, with 13 bases in between. The germline V gene has CDR1 SGDLS and CDR2 YYNGEE. The CDR3 runs 15 residues. CDR3 in amino acids: CASRKSTYNTGELFF. Here the CDR3 DNA reads TGTGCCAGCAGAAAGTCGACATATAACACCGGGGAGCTGTTTTTT. Full variable domain (outside the CDR3, taken from reference TRBV9 and TRBJ2-2): DSGVTQTPKHLITATGQRVTLRCSPRSGDLSVYWYQQSLDQGLQFLIQYYNGEERAKGNILERFSAQQFPDLHSELNLSSLELGDSALYFCASRKSTYNTGELFFGEGSRLTVL.

J is TRBJ2-6 and V is TRBV5-4, with TRBD1 identical over 7 bases. In germline, CDR1 is SGHNT, CDR2 YYREEE (reference sequence). This CDR3 has 17 residues. The J segment lost 0 bases and the V segment lost 4 bases, leaving 7 bases of the junction unmatched. The DNA for the CDR3 is TGTGCCAGCAGCCAGACGGGACAGAGCTCTGGGGCCAACGTCCTGACTTTC. This gives the protein CASSQTGQSSGANVLTF.

The rearrangement joins TRBV5-1 to TRBJ2-2, with 8 bases that match TRBD2. CDR1 is SGHRS, CDR2 YFSETQ, per germline. The CDR3 is 19 amino acids. Trimming at V came to 5 bases and at J to 3 bases, leaving 18 bases not matched to a gene. CDR3 DNA sequence: TGCGCCAGCAGTTACGCCCGCTTCGGGGCGGGAGGTTACACCGGGGAGCTGTTTTTT. Translating it yields CASSYARFGAGGYTGELFF.

This sequence joins TRBV7-2 and TRBJ2-1; D gene uncertain. Trimming left V 3 bases short and J 0 bases short, with 9 bases between. This CDR3 contains 15 residues. Per the germline V gene, CDR1 is SGHTA and CDR2 is FQGNSA. The CDR3 protein is CASSFTKSSYNEQFF. Here the CDR3 DNA reads TGTGCCAGCAGCTTCACCAAGAGCTCCTACAATGAGCAGTTCTTC.

Notes on this clone: Other DNA sequences of this sample code for an identical CDR3. The rearrangement uses TRBV5-1 and TRBJ2-7, with 10 bases identical to TRBD1. The V gene end was trimmed by 1 base and the J gene end by 0 bases; junction bases not matched to a gene: 1. The CDR3 has 15 amino acids. Germline-derived CDR1 and CDR2 are SGHRS and YFSETQ. The CDR3 sequence is CASSLRTGGSYEQYF. DNA for the CDR3: TGCGCCAGCAGCTTGAGGACAGGGGGCTCCTACGAGCAGTACTTC.

This clone is judged large (0.1 to 1%). This chain links TRBV14 with TRBJ1-5; a weak D match, TRBD1 (5 bases). The germline gives CDR1 SGHDN, CDR2 FVKESK. Trimming shortened V by 3 bases and J by 7 bases, and 10 bases separated the two germline ends. The CDR3 covers 13 residues. The CDR3 DNA is TGTGCCAGCAGCCATTCAGGGTTGCAGCCCCAGCATTTT. The encoded protein is CASSHSGLQPQHF.

This rearrangement joins TRBV9 to TRBJ1-1; 11 bases fit TRBD1. Germline CDR1 SGDLS, CDR2 YYNGEE. Losses at the gene ends were 4 bases for V and 6 bases for J; bases not matched to a gene: 23. CDR3 length: 20 residues. CDR3 nucleotide sequence: TGTGCCAGCAGCCCCACCCTAGGGGGAGGACAGGGGGCCGGGATAGCTGAAGCTTTCTTT. It encodes CASSPTLGGGQGAGIAEAFF.

The chain employs TRBV19 and TRBJ2-5; no reliable D call. The CDR3 has 9 residues. Germline V CDR1 and CDR2: LNHDA, SQIVND (reference sequence). Between the trimmed V and J ends, which lost 11 bases and 6 bases, there was a span of 7 bases. CDR3 DNA sequence: TGTGCCCCTTCACAGACCCAGTACTTC. It is translated as CAPSQTQYF.

This rearrangement joins TRBV7-2 to TRBJ2-1; 12 nucleotides match TRBD2. Trimming at V came to 4 bases and at J to 4 bases, leaving 14 bases not matched to a gene. Germline V CDR1 and CDR2: SGHTA, FQGNSA. The CDR3 length is 19 residues. The DNA for the CDR3 is TGTGCCAGCAGCTCCCCCGGACGACAGACTAGCGGGGGTTACAATGAGCAGTTCTTC. Translation: CASSSPGRQTSGGYNEQFF.

The CDR3 spells CASTIVGQKTGELFF. CDR3 sequence (DNA): TGTGCCAGCACCATCGTAGGACAAAAAACCGGGGAGCTGTTTTTT. The gene calls are TRBV28 and TRBJ2-2; maybe TRBD1 (5 bases). CDR1 and CDR2 from the germline V gene are MDHEN and SYDVKM. V was clipped by 7 bases and J by 5 bases, with 17 bases between them. The CDR3 is 15 amino acids. Together with reference TRBV28 and TRBJ2-2, the CDR3 gives the full variable domain: DVKVTQSSRYLVKRTGEKVFLECVQDMDHENMFWYRQDPGLGLRLIYFSYDVKMKEKGDIPEGYSVSREKKERFSLILESASTNQTSMYLCASTIVGQKTGELFFGEGSRLTVL.

The chain is built from TRBV7-2 and TRBJ1-4; D call uncertain. V was trimmed by 1 base and J by 7 bases, leaving 13 bases between them. The germline gives CDR1 SGHTA, CDR2 FQGNSA. This CDR3 is 15 amino acids long. The chain's CDR3 is CASSLDLNPVEKLFF. The CDR3, as DNA: TGTGCCAGCAGCTTAGATCTAAACCCCGTTGAAAAACTGTTTTTT.

The chain uses TRBV27 and TRBJ2-2; D is undetermined. Germline V gives CDR1 MNHEY, CDR2 SMNVEV (reference sequence). Trimming shortened V by 1 base and J by 0 bases, and 15 bases separated the two germline ends. CDR3 length: 18 residues. In DNA, the CDR3 is TGTGCCAGCAGTTTATGGGCCCTCAGGCCCACGAACACCGGGGAGCTGTTTTTT. Protein: CASSLWALRPTNTGELFF.

The V call is TRBV7-3, the J call TRBJ2-3; tentative D call: TRBD2 (5 bases). Germline CDR1 reads SGHTA; CDR2 reads FQGTGA. V lost 8 bases and J lost 8, with 20 bases in between. This CDR3 has 14 residues. DNA for the CDR3: TGTGCCAGCGCTACCGGACGGACCGAGGGTACGCAGTATTTT. Translating it yields CASATGRTEGTQYF.

The count of this clone is one. The chain joins TRBV5-8 to TRBJ2-7; TRBD1 is a possible D gene (6 bases). Deletions cut 4 bases from V and 5 bases from J, with 16 bases between. The length of the CDR3 is 14 residues. The germline gives CDR1 SGHTS, CDR2 YDEGEE. CDR3 bases: TGTGCCAGCAGCCACACAGGGTCTGTCAACGAGCAGTACTTC. It is translated as CASSHTGSVNEQYF.

The chain carries TRBV27 and TRBJ1-2, with D possibly being TRBD1 (6 bases). The CDR3 extends over 13 amino acids. Trimming cost V 6 bases and J 4 bases, with 12 bases left between them. The germline CDR1 and CDR2 sequences are MNHEY and SMNVEV (reference sequence). As DNA, the CDR3 is TGTGCCAGCAGCTGGGGGCGGGTCTATGGCTACACCTTC. This sequence encodes CASSWGRVYGYTF.

V and J are TRBV30 and TRBJ2-7, with 11 positions matching TRBD2. Germline lookup yields CDR1 GTSNPN and CDR2 SVGIG (reference sequence). The CDR3 loop spans 14 amino acids. V lost 0 bases, J lost 4 bases, and 2 bases stayed unmatched. For the CDR3, the DNA is TGTGCCTGGAGTGTACTAGCGGGAGTGTACGAGCAGTACTTC. It translates to CAWSVLAGVYEQYF.

This clone was counted a single time. The V and J genes are TRBV29-1 and TRBJ2-1; 7 bases fit TRBD2. Looked up from germline, CDR1 is SQVTM and CDR2 is ANQGSEA. The CDR3 consists of 15 residues. The V segment lost 5 bases and the J segment 4 bases; nucleotides outside the gene matches: 11. The CDR3 coding sequence is TGCAGCGTTAAGGGTCGTCTAGCGGCTTACAATGAGCAGTTCTTC. Translated: CSVKGRLAAYNEQFF.